These 18 T cell receptor beta chains came from one sample sequenced in a study of blood T cell repertoires in COVID-19. The protocol was immunoSEQ multiplex PCR, while the TCRdb copy is restricted to in-frame clones and leaves out a portion. The table has roughly 240,000 clones, 65% to 90% seen once. Input material: peripheral blood. These receptors were taken from a man aged 45-60 years with COVID-19, enrolled during active disease.

This clone occurred once. The CDR3 spells CARSPWTSTDTQYF. The CDR3, as DNA: TGTGCCAGAAGCCCATGGACTAGCACAGATACGCAGTATTTT. The chain joins TRBV7-5 to TRBJ2-3; TRBD2 is the table's D call and was not checked against the DNA. TRBV7-5 is noted as a pseudogene. This CDR3 has 14 amino acids.

This clone occurred once. The chain is built from TRBV6-5 and TRBJ2-3, with D tentatively TRBD1 (6 bases). This CDR3 comprises 14 residues. Germline V gene lookup returns CDR1 MNHEY and CDR2 SVGAGI. Trimming cost V 7 bases and J 2 bases, with 13 bases left between them. CDR3 DNA sequence: TGTGCCAGCACGTGGGACACGACCACAGATACGCAGTATTTT. The encoded protein is CASTWDTTTDTQYF.

The CDR3 loop reads CASSLGVAEYNEQFF. The DNA of the CDR3 is TGTGCCAGCAGCCTAGGGGTAGCGGAATACAATGAGCAGTTCTTC. This chain uses TRBV7-6 with TRBJ2-1; tentative D call: TRBD2 (6 bases). Germline V gene data show CDR1 as SGHVS and CDR2 as FNYEAQ. The CDR3 is 15 residues long. The germline V and J ends were trimmed by 5 bases and 4 bases, with 15 bases remaining between them.

The chain carries TRBV28 and TRBJ2-7; D call uncertain. This CDR3 region has 11 residues. Germline CDR1 reads MDHEN; CDR2 reads SYDVKM. V was cut by 7 bases and J by 2 bases, with 6 bases left in between. The CDR3 nucleotides read TGTGCCAGCACCAACACCTACGAGCAGTACTTC. It encodes CASTNTYEQYF.

The chain couples TRBV30 to TRBJ1-4; 9 bases agree with TRBD1. Germline V gene lookup returns CDR1 GTSNPN and CDR2 SVGIG (reference sequence). This CDR3 is 14 amino acids long. Losses at the gene ends were 4 bases for V and 4 bases for J; bases not matched to a gene: 4. The CDR3: CAWTGTGINEKLFF. The CDR3 coding sequence is TGTGCCTGGACAGGGACAGGGATTAATGAAAAACTGTTTTTT.

The chain carries TRBV5-1 and TRBJ2-1; 7 nucleotides match TRBD1. V was pared by 5 bases and J by 2 bases, with 1 base of the junction left unmatched. The CDR3 runs 13 residues. Germline V gives CDR1 SGHRS, CDR2 YFSETQ. CDR3 residues: CASRGTAYNEQFF. DNA of the CDR3: TGCGCCAGCAGAGGGACAGCCTACAATGAGCAGTTCTTC.

The rearrangement links TRBV12-3 or TRBV12-4 to TRBJ1-6; D is unclear. V lost 3 bases, J lost 11 bases, and 11 bases lay in between. This CDR3 has 13 amino acids. CDR3 loop: CASSFGGIAPLHF. CDR3 sequence (DNA): TGTGCCAGCAGTTTCGGCGGGATTGCACCCCTCCACTTT.

The genes are TRBV18 and TRBJ2-5; D gene unclear. V lost 0 bases and J 1 base, leaving 6 bases between the germline ends. The germline V gene encodes CDR1 KGHSH and CDR2 LQKENI. CDR3 length equals 14 residues. The CDR3 protein is CASSPPNSQETQYF. The CDR3 nucleotides read TGTGCCAGCTCACCACCGAACAGCCAAGAGACCCAGTACTTC.

This chain links TRBV5-1 with TRBJ2-7, with D maybe TRBD1 (6 bases). CDR1 is SGHRS and CDR2 is YFSETQ in the germline V gene. The CDR3 covers 14 residues. The ends were cut back, 5 bases at V and 4 bases at J, with 16 bases in the middle. Here the CDR3 reads CASSIQGREYEQYF. The CDR3 nucleotides are TGCGCCAGCAGTATACAGGGTAGGGAATACGAGCAGTACTTC.

This chain uses TRBV19 with TRBJ2-1; 7 nucleotides match TRBD2. The length of the CDR3 is 14 residues. V shed 7 bases and J 7 bases; nucleotides not matched to a gene: 10. Looked up from germline, CDR1 is LNHDA and CDR2 is SQIVND (reference sequence). The DNA for the CDR3 is TGTGCCAGTAACCCCTTAGGGGAGGGGAATGAGCAGTTCTTC. Its protein is CASNPLGEGNEQFF.

V and J are TRBV11-2 and TRBJ2-5, with D maybe TRBD2 (6 bases). CDR1 is SGHAT and CDR2 is FQNNGV in the germline V gene. Trimming removed 5 bases at V and 5 bases at J, with 12 bases between. The CDR3 length is 13 residues. In nucleotides, the CDR3 is TGTGCCAGCAGCCTTGGTGGGGGGGAGACCCAGTACTTC. It yields the protein CASSLGGGETQYF.

Of note for this clone: At the DNA level, this CDR3 is encoded by other sequences in the same sample as well. The chain couples TRBV5-1 to TRBJ2-7; D is possibly TRBD1 (6 bases). CDR1 is SGHRS and CDR2 is YFSETQ in the germline V gene. The V and J ends lost 3 bases and 4 bases respectively, with 8 bases between them. This CDR3 spans 12 amino acids. The DNA of the CDR3 is TGCGCCAGCAGCTCACAGGGTTACGAGCAGTACTTC. This codes for CASSSQGYEQYF.

This clone was observed a handful of times. The chain couples TRBV4-3 to TRBJ2-7; D remains ambiguous. Germline V gene data show CDR1 as LGHNA and CDR2 as YSLEER. This CDR3 has 15 amino acids. Between the trimmed V and J ends, which lost 5 bases and 3 bases, there was a span of 17 bases. CDR3 coding DNA: TGCGCCAGCAGCACCCGATTGACTTCGCTCTACGAGCAGTACTTC. This encodes CASSTRLTSLYEQYF.

J is TRBJ2-3 and V is TRBV27; 11 bases line up with TRBD2. Germline V gene lookup returns CDR1 MNHEY and CDR2 SMNVEV (reference sequence). The length of the CDR3 is 16 residues. After removal of 1 base from V and 1 base from J, the junction contained 1 base not matched to a gene. The CDR3 loop reads CASSLWTSGRTDTQYF. Written as DNA, the CDR3 is TGTGCCAGCAGTTTATGGACTAGCGGGCGCACAGATACGCAGTATTTT.

This clone came up once. The same CDR3 arises from other DNA sequences in this sample as well. This chain joins TRBV7-2 and TRBJ2-5; TRBD2 matches 7 bases. This CDR3 region has 14 residues. The V gene end was trimmed by 1 base and the J gene end by 2 bases; junction bases not matched to a gene: 1. Germline values: CDR1 SGHTA, CDR2 FQGNSA. In DNA form, the CDR3 reads TGTGCCAGCAGCTTAGGGGGACTACAAGAGACCCAGTACTTC. Its protein product is CASSLGGLQETQYF.

This chain connects TRBV29-1 to TRBJ2-7; 8 nucleotides agree with TRBD1. J was trimmed by 7 bases and V by 7 bases; bases with no gene match: 12. The CDR3 covers 13 residues. The germline V gene has CDR1 SQVTM and CDR2 ANQGSEA. CDR3 protein: CSGGEATGEEQYF. CDR3 coding DNA: TGCAGCGGTGGCGAAGCGACAGGGGAGGAGCAGTACTTC.

This sequence joins TRBV2 and TRBJ1-1; possibly TRBD1 for D (5 bases). This CDR3 contains 15 residues. V gave up 1 base and J gave up 4 bases, with 13 bases separating them. Germline-derived CDR1 and CDR2 are SNHLY and FYNNEI. The CDR3 is CASSEVEGRGTEAFF. CDR3 coding DNA: TGTGCCAGCAGTGAAGTCGAGGGGAGGGGCACTGAAGCTTTCTTT. The variable domain in full, completed from reference TRBV2 and TRBJ1-1, reads EPEVTQTPSHQVTQMGQEVILRCVPISNHLYFYWYRQILGQKVEFLVSFYNNEISEKSEIFDDQFSVERPDGSNFTLKIRSTKLEDSAMYFCASSEVEGRGTEAFFGQGTRLTVV.

The gene calls are TRBV19 and TRBJ2-1; the match to TRBD2 covers 12 bases. Germline V gene data show CDR1 as LNHDA and CDR2 as SQIVND (reference sequence). The CDR3 is 15 residues long. Trimming at V came to 6 bases and at J to 6 bases, leaving 6 bases not matched to a gene. CDR3 DNA sequence: TGTGCCAGTAGATTCGGACTAGCGGGGCGCAATGAGCAGTTCTTC. It translates to CASRFGLAGRNEQFF.